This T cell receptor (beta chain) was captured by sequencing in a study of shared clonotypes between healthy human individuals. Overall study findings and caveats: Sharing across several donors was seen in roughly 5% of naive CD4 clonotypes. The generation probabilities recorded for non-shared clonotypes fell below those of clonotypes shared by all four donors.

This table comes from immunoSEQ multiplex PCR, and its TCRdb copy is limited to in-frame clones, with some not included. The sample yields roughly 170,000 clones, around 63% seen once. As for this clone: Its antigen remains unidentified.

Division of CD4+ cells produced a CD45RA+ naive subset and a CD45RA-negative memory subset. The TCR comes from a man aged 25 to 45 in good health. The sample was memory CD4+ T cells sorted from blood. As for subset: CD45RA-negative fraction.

CDR3 sequence: CASSLMFGDNTEAFF. CDR3 in DNA: TGTGCCAGCAGTTTAATGTTTGGGGATAACACTGAAGCTTTCTTT. The V call is TRBV27, the J call TRBJ1-1, with unresolved D. Looked up from germline, CDR1 is MNHEY and CDR2 is SMNVEV (reference sequence). The CDR3 length is 15 residues. Trimming pared 2 bases from V and 2 bases from J, leaving 12 bases between.